These 8 T cell receptor beta chains originate from one sample sequenced in a study of tumor and adjacent non-tumor tissue in lung cancer. The library came from three nested PCR rounds adapted from ARM-PCR protocols. Each CDR3 protein is one row after TCRdb ran MiXCR on the multiplex PCR reads. The table lists under 85,000 distinct CDR3 sequences, 76% of them singletons. RNA was extracted from bulk tissue without any cell sorting. More than 3 cm separated this lung sample from the edge of the tumor. The specimen was distant non-tumor lung tissue. The origin of the receptors is a man aged 70 or older with non-small cell lung cancer.

The chain carries TRBV28 and TRBJ2-7; possibly TRBD1 or TRBD2 for D (5 bases each). This CDR3 has 15 amino acids. V was clipped by 10 bases and J by 4 bases, with 23 bases between them. CDR1 is MDHEN, CDR2 SYDVKM, per germline. Here the CDR3 reads CAITSRQAGGYEQYF. CDR3 nucleotides: TGTGCCATCACTTCCCGGCAGGCTGGGGGTTACGAGCAGTACTTC.

About this clonotype: Here the CDR3 omits its conserved ending phenylalanine or tryptophan, so a read error is the likely source. In DNA form, the CDR3 reads TGCGCCAGCACCCAAGGTGTGGGCGGAGATGGCTACACCTTA. Translating gives CASTQGVGGDGYTL. This chain connects TRBV4-3 to TRBJ1-2; no clear D. The CDR3 contains 14 residues. From germline, CDR1 is LGHNA and CDR2 YSLEER.

A word on this clonotype: No conserved phenylalanine or tryptophan ends this CDR3, so it is likely a read error. Because the CDR3's place on the DNA is in doubt, the DNA is left out and the CDR3 is given as listed by TCRdb. The V and J genes are TRBV6-5 and TRBJ1-6. The CDR3 length is 15 residues, termini included. In germline, CDR1 is MNHEY, CDR2 SVGAGI. The CDR3: CASSNSDGKNSPLRL.

A note on this clonotype: Mismatch with germline at one junction end may stem from a read error. J is TRBJ2-7 and V is TRBV29-1, with D possibly being TRBD1 or TRBD2 (5 bases each). The CDR3 has 14 residues. CDR1 is SQVTM, CDR2 ANQGSEA, per germline. CDR3 DNA: TGCAACGTTGAAAGGACGGGACCGACATACGAGCAATACTTC. Translation gives CNVERTGPTYEQYF.

The sample holds one count of this clonotype. This is likely a read error, given that the CDR3 carries no conserved phenylalanine or tryptophan at its end. J is TRBJ2-7 and V is TRBV20-1; tentative D call: TRBD1 (5 bases). The CDR3 extends over 14 amino acids. Looked up from germline, CDR1 is DFQATT and CDR2 is SNEGSKA (reference sequence). CDR3 protein: CSPRVDGRVYEQYL. The CDR3 DNA follows: TGCAGTCCTAGAGTAGATGGCAGGGTCTACGAGCAGTACCTC.

Of note for this clonotype: A much larger clone differs from this one at a single base, so this may be a read error. The chain recombines TRBV6-6 with TRBJ1-2, with D possibly matching TRBD1 (6 bases). Germline V gene sequence: CDR1 MNHNY, CDR2 SVGAGI (reference sequence). This CDR3 contains 14 residues. The CDR3 DNA sequence: TGTGCTAGCAATTACCTGGGGGCGGGCTATGGCTACACCTTC. This codes for CASNYLGAGYGYTF.

Remarks on this clonotype: The CDR3 does not end in the conserved phenylalanine or tryptophan, so this is likely a read error. The chain uses TRBV5-6 and TRBJ1-1; 8 bases are a match to TRBD1. This CDR3 is built from 16 residues. In germline, CDR1 is SGHDT, CDR2 YYEEEE. The CDR3 DNA sequence: TGTGCCACCAGCTCTCCCGGGACAGGAATGAACACTGAAGCTTTCCTT. Its protein product is CATSSPGTGMNTEAFL.

Of note for this clonotype: A much larger clone sits a single nucleotide away, making a read error possible. The V and J genes are TRBV5-1 and TRBJ2-4, with D unclear. Trimming left V 6 bases short and J 7 bases short, with 8 bases between. Germline V CDR1 and CDR2: SGHRS, YFSETQ. This CDR3 spans 11 amino acids. The CDR3 protein is CASNYGNIQYF. Here the CDR3 DNA reads TGCGCCAGCAACTACGGGAACATTCAGTACTTC.